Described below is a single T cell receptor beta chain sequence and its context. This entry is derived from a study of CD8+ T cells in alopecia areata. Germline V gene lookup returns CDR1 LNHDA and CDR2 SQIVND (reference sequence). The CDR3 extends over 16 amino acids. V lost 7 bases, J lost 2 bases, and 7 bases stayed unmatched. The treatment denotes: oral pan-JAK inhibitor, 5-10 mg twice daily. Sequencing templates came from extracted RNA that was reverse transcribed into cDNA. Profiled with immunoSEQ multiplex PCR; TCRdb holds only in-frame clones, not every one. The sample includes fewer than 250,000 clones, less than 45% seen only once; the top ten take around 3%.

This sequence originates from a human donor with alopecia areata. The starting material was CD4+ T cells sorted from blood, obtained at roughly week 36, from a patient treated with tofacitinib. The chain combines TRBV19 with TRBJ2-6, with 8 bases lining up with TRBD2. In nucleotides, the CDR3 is TGTGCCAGTACTGCCGGGGGGGCTGCTGGGGCCAACGTCCTGACTTTC. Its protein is CASTAGGAAGANVLTF.